The 6 T cell receptor beta chains given below trace back to one sample, sequenced in a study of CD8 T cells in Susac syndrome. Reverse transcription used roughly 0.45 to 1 ug RNA and random hexamers. One entry per CDR3 protein results from TCRdb running MiXCR on the immunoSEQ multiplex PCR reads. The profile shows under 85,000 distinct CDR3 sequences, just under 95% of them singletons. The sample taken for sequencing was CD8+ T cells from PBMCs. The receptors were gathered from a human donor with multiple sclerosis.

This sequence joins TRBV12-3 or TRBV12-4 and TRBJ2-3; 12 bases line up with TRBD2. This CDR3 has 20 residues. Unmatched junction bases numbered 15, after V lost 3 bases and J lost 2 bases. The CDR3 bases are TGTGCCAGCAGTTTTTGGATTCTAGCGGGGGGGCGAACCTACACAGATACGCAGTATTTT. The encoded protein is CASSFWILAGGRTYTDTQYF.

This chain uses TRBV6-2 or TRBV6-3 with TRBJ2-7, with unresolved D. Trimming removed 5 bases at V and 6 bases at J, with 8 bases between. The CDR3 runs to 11 residues. Germline V CDR1 and CDR2: MNHEY, SVGEGT. The CDR3 DNA follows: TGTGCCAGCAGTCTCCGTGGCGAGCAGTACTTC. Encoded protein: CASSLRGEQYF.

The chain recombines TRBV6-1 with TRBJ2-5; 8 nucleotides align to TRBD2. The CDR3 loop spans 16 amino acids. Germline V gene sequence: CDR1 MNHNS, CDR2 SASEGT. With 6 bases clipped from V and 3 bases from J, the junction kept 12 bases outside the gene matches. The CDR3 reads CASSTGGPDFEETQYF. In nucleotides, the CDR3 is TGTGCCAGCAGCACGGGGGGGCCGGATTTCGAAGAGACCCAGTACTTC.

The rearrangement uses TRBV29-1 and TRBJ1-2; D is possibly TRBD1 (6 bases). Germline CDR1 and CDR2: SQVTM and ANQGSEA. The CDR3 runs 17 residues. Deletions cut 4 bases from V and 3 bases from J, with 24 bases between. The CDR3 nucleotides are TGCAGCGTTGTTTCCGGGGGCAGGGCCCCTATTGACTATGGCTACACCTTC. Protein: CSVVSGGRAPIDYGYTF.

This clonotype is a singleton in its sample. CDR3 protein: CSARDPSAGGITDTQYF. The CDR3 region has the DNA TGCAGTGCTAGAGATCCATCCGCGGGAGGGATCACAGATACGCAGTATTTT. This sequence joins TRBV20-1 and TRBJ2-3; 9 positions agree with TRBD2. Unmatched junction bases numbered 9, after V lost 0 bases and J lost 2 bases. This CDR3 region has 17 residues. Germline CDR1 is DFQATT and CDR2 is SNEGSKA (reference sequence).

The chain carries TRBV14 and TRBJ1-2; D is uncertain. Trimming pared 0 bases from V and 9 bases from J, leaving 14 bases between. The V gene's germline CDR1 is SGHDN and CDR2 FVKESK. This CDR3 has 14 residues. In DNA, the CDR3 is TGTGCCAGCAGCCAAGATGGGATACTGGCTAGCTACACCTTC. Translation: CASSQDGILASYTF.